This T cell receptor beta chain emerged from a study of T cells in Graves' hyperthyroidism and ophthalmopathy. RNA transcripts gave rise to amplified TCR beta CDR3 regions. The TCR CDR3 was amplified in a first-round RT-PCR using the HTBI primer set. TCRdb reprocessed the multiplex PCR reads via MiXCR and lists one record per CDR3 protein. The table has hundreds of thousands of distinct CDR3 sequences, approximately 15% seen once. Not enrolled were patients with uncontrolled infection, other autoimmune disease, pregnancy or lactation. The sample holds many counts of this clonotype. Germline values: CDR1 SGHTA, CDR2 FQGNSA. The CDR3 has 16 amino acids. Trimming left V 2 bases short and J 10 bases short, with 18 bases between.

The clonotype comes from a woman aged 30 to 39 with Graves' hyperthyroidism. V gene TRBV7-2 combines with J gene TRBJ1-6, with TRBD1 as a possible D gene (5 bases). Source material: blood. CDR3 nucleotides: TGTGCCAGCAGCTTAATTGGGGTGGGGCAGAGGTCACCCCTCCACTTT. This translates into CASSLIGVGQRSPLHF.